These 21 T cell receptor beta chains originate from one sample sequenced in a study of cytomegalovirus exposure and HLA in healthy donors. The PCR was carried out with 60 Vbeta primers and 13 Jbeta primers. Assay used: immunoSEQ multiplex PCR; TCRdb lists only in-frame clones, some missing. The sample contains around 90,000 clones, 79% of which appear only once. The sequencing input was PBMCs. Every receptor here comes from a man aged 25 to 45 in good health and CMV-seronegative.

J is TRBJ1-6 and V is TRBV5-4; D is unclear. Trimming took off 4 bases at V and 4 bases at J, with 9 bases between the two ends. Germline V gene sequence: CDR1 SGHNT, CDR2 YYREEE (reference sequence). This CDR3 has 14 amino acids. Here the CDR3 DNA reads TGTGCCAGCAGCGGCGGAGGTTATAATTCACCCCTCCACTTT. As protein: CASSGGGYNSPLHF.

The chain recombines TRBV7-3 with TRBJ2-1; 7 nucleotides agree with TRBD2. This CDR3 spans 12 amino acids. J lost 9 bases, V lost 2 bases, and 1 base had no gene match. Germline values: CDR1 SGHTA, CDR2 FQGTGA. DNA of the CDR3: TGTGCCAGCAGCTTAGGGAGGGGTGAGCAGTTCTTC. This translates into CASSLGRGEQFF.

In nucleotides, the CDR3 is TGTGCCAGCAGCCACCATACAGGGTCGGCAACTAATGAAAAACTGTTTTTT. It translates to CASSHHTGSATNEKLFF. The rearrangement links TRBV4-2 to TRBJ1-4; D may be TRBD1 (6 bases). Trimming removed 3 bases at V and 0 bases at J, with 14 bases between. CDR1 LGHNA and CDR2 YNFKEQ come from the germline V gene. The CDR3 has 17 amino acids.

This chain connects TRBV11-3 to TRBJ2-3; 9 nucleotides align to TRBD1. V lost 3 bases and J lost 4; bases outside the gene matches: 5. The germline gives CDR1 SGHNT, CDR2 YENEEA. The CDR3 is 15 amino acids. This CDR3 reads CASSFRDRVADTQYF. DNA for the CDR3: TGTGCCAGCAGCTTTCGGGACAGGGTTGCAGATACGCAGTATTTT.

This sequence joins TRBV5-1 and TRBJ1-2; weak D call: TRBD1 (5 bases). This CDR3 comprises 15 residues. From germline, CDR1 is SGHRS and CDR2 YFSETQ. Trimming took off 1 base at V and 4 bases at J, with 14 bases between the two ends. Written as DNA, the CDR3 is TGCGCCAGCAGCTTGACGGGGGGGTATTCCTATGGCTACACCTTC. Its translation: CASSLTGGYSYGYTF. The whole variable domain, filled in from reference TRBV5-1 and TRBJ1-2, reads KAGVTQTPRYLIKTRGQQVTLSCSPISGHRSVSWYQQTPGQGLQFLFEYFSETQRNKGNFPGRFSGRQFSNSRSEMNVSTLELGDSALYLCASSLTGGYSYGYTFGSGTRLTVV.

The chain links TRBV28 to TRBJ1-6, with 7 bases that match TRBD1. Trimming at V came to 4 bases and at J to 0 bases, leaving 6 bases not matched to a gene. This CDR3 spans 17 amino acids. Germline CDR1 MDHEN, CDR2 SYDVKM. The CDR3 region is CASSSIQGSSYNSPLHF. As DNA, the CDR3 is TGTGCCAGCAGTTCAATACAGGGGAGCTCCTATAATTCACCCCTCCACTTT.

This sequence joins TRBV30 and TRBJ2-7; 8 bases map to TRBD2. The CDR3 is 12 residues long. V trimming: 2 bases; J trimming: 4 bases; junction bases outside the gene matches: 1. Germline assignment: CDR1 GTSNPN and CDR2 SVGIG (reference sequence). The CDR3 coding sequence is TGTGCCTGGAGTAGCGGGGGTTACGAGCAGTACTTC. Amino acid sequence: CAWSSGGYEQYF.

This rearrangement joins TRBV7-9 to TRBJ2-5; no clear D gene. The germline V gene has CDR1 SEHNR and CDR2 FQNEAQ (reference sequence). The CDR3 is 14 amino acids. The V end lost 0 bases, the J end lost 4 bases, and 9 bases lay between the germline ends. The CDR3 is CASSLASQRETQYF. The CDR3 DNA reads TGTGCCAGCAGCTTAGCTTCACAGAGAGAGACCCAGTACTTC.

In its sample, this clone was seen once. The genes are TRBV30 and TRBJ1-4; no clear D. The CDR3 is made up of 14 amino acids. The germline V and J ends were trimmed by 1 base and 3 bases, with 9 bases remaining between them. In germline, CDR1 is GTSNPN, CDR2 SVGIG (reference sequence). This chain's CDR3 is CAWSDSGSNEKLFF. The CDR3 nucleotides are TGTGCCTGGAGTGATTCGGGGTCTAATGAAAAACTGTTTTTT.

This chain's CDR3 is CASSSPQGWTEAFF. The CDR3 coding sequence is TGTGCCAGCAGTTCTCCGCAGGGATGGACTGAAGCTTTCTTT. V and J are TRBV28 and TRBJ1-1, with D maybe TRBD1 (5 bases). The germline V gene has CDR1 MDHEN and CDR2 SYDVKM. This CDR3 has 14 amino acids. Trimming left V 4 bases short and J 5 bases short, with 14 bases between.

The J gene is TRBJ1-1, the V gene TRBV5-1; perhaps TRBD1 as D (6 bases). Trimming removed 4 bases at V and 1 base at J, with 11 bases between. This CDR3 has 14 residues. The germline gives CDR1 SGHRS, CDR2 YFSETQ. CDR3 in amino acids: CASSPGTWNTEAFF. The CDR3, as DNA: TGCGCCAGCAGCCCCGGGACATGGAACACTGAAGCTTTCTTT. Full variable domain (missing parts from reference TRBV5-1 and TRBJ1-1): KAGVTQTPRYLIKTRGQQVTLSCSPISGHRSVSWYQQTPGQGLQFLFEYFSETQRNKGNFPGRFSGRQFSNSRSEMNVSTLELGDSALYLCASSPGTWNTEAFFGQGTRLTVV.

The genes are TRBV19 and TRBJ1-2; 7 bases fit TRBD1. J gave up 6 bases and V 8 bases, and 12 bases lay outside the gene matches. The CDR3 covers 14 residues. CDR1 and CDR2 from the germline V gene are LNHDA and SQIVND (reference sequence). Written as DNA, the CDR3 is TGTGCCAGTGATACAGGGGATAGTAAGGATGGCTACACCTTC. It is translated as CASDTGDSKDGYTF.

V is TRBV5-4 and J is TRBJ1-6; a weak D match, TRBD1 (6 bases). With 5 bases removed from V and 8 bases from J, the gap between germline ends came to 17 bases. Germline CDR1 SGHNT, CDR2 YYREEE (reference sequence). This CDR3 has 15 residues. CDR3 region: CASSYTTGRDSPLHF. The CDR3 bases are TGTGCCAGCAGTTACACCACAGGGAGAGATTCACCCCTCCACTTT.

The chain uses TRBV5-1 and TRBJ2-7, with D perhaps matching TRBD2 (7 bases). The CDR3 is made up of 15 amino acids. V shed 4 bases and J shed 7 bases, with 21 bases lying between them. Germline CDR1 SGHRS, CDR2 YFSETQ. CDR3 region: CASSPEGGKGGEQYF. CDR3 nucleotide sequence: TGCGCCAGCAGCCCGGAAGGGGGAAAGGGGGGGGAGCAGTACTTC.

The chain joins TRBV25-1 to TRBJ2-7; D is perhaps TRBD1 (6 bases). Trimming took off 2 bases at V and 1 base at J, with 12 bases between the two ends. CDR3 length: 15 residues. Germline CDR1 MGHDK, CDR2 SYGVNS. In nucleotides, the CDR3 is TGTGCCAGCAGTGAAGGACAGAGTGGGTCCTACGAGCAGTACTTC. It yields the protein CASSEGQSGSYEQYF.

This chain links TRBV18 with TRBJ2-1; TRBD2 might be the D (6 bases). From germline, CDR1 is KGHSH and CDR2 LQKENI. V was shortened by 3 bases and J by 3 bases, with 9 bases between the two germline ends. There are 14 residues in the CDR3. The DNA for the CDR3 is TGTGCCAGCTCACCGGGACTGAACTACAATGAGCAGTTCTTC. Protein product: CASSPGLNYNEQFF. The full variable domain, in which reference TRBV18 and TRBJ2-1 provide the parts outside the CDR3, is NAGVMQNPRHLVRRRGQEARLRCSPMKGHSHVYWYRQLPEEGLKFMVYLQKENIIDESGMPKERFSAEFPKEGPSILRIQQVVRGDSAAYFCASSPGLNYNEQFFGPGTRLTVL.

The gene calls are TRBV6-5 and TRBJ1-2, with TRBD1 matching 8 bases. There are 15 residues in the CDR3. Germline V gene data show CDR1 as MNHEY and CDR2 as SVGAGI. Unmatched junction bases numbered 5, after V lost 5 bases and J lost 0 bases. CDR3 in DNA: TGTGCCAGCAGTCCCGGACAGGGAGCTAACTATGGCTACACCTTC. Encoded protein: CASSPGQGANYGYTF.

The sample holds a few counts of this clone. At the DNA level, this CDR3 is encoded by other sequences in the same sample as well. The chain links TRBV6-4 to TRBJ2-3, with 11 bases matching TRBD2. The CDR3 is 15 residues long. The ends lost 2 bases at V and 4 bases at J; junction bases unmatched: 2. From germline, CDR1 is MRHNA and CDR2 SNTAGT. CDR3: CASSDTSGGADTQYF. CDR3 sequence (DNA): TGTGCCAGCAGTGACACTAGCGGGGGCGCAGATACGCAGTATTTT.

This rearrangement joins TRBV5-4 to TRBJ2-7, with D maybe TRBD1 (6 bases). Trimming stripped 4 bases from V and 0 bases from J, with 14 bases between. The length of the CDR3 is 15 residues. Looked up from germline, CDR1 is SGHNT and CDR2 is YYREEE (reference sequence). The CDR3 region has the DNA TGTGCCAGCAGCATCCGGGACACAAGCTCCTACGAGCAGTACTTC. This encodes CASSIRDTSSYEQYF. The full variable domain, with the rest looked up from reference TRBV5-4 and TRBJ2-7, is ETGVTQSPTHLIKTRGQQVTLRCSSQSGHNTVSWYQQALGQGPQFIFQYYREEENGRGNFPPRFSGLQFPNYSSELNVNALELDDSALYLCASSIRDTSSYEQYFGPGTRLTVT.

There are a few counts of this clone. The V gene is TRBV12-5, the J gene TRBJ1-5, with 7 bases lining up with TRBD1. The V gene's germline CDR1 is LGHNT and CDR2 FRNRAP. This CDR3 spans 13 amino acids. Trimming at V came to 7 bases and at J to 9 bases, leaving 9 bases not matched to a gene. The CDR3 is CASAQGQRMPQHF. The DNA of the CDR3 is TGTGCTAGTGCCCAGGGACAGAGAATGCCCCAGCATTTT.

This clone was detected only once. The chain uses TRBV10-3 and TRBJ1-1; 12 bases are a match to TRBD1. J gave up 5 bases and V 4 bases, and 2 bases lay outside the gene matches. CDR1 is ENHRY, CDR2 SYGVKD, per germline. The CDR3 loop spans 14 amino acids. CDR3 sequence: CAISGDRGRTEAFF. The CDR3 coding sequence is TGTGCCATCAGTGGGGACAGGGGGCGGACTGAAGCTTTCTTT.